These 13 T cell receptor beta chains came from one sample sequenced in a study of OX40 agonist ivuxolimab in advanced cancers. Generated by immunoSEQ multiplex PCR, the TCRdb table keeps only in-frame clones and is missing some. The table lists roughly 100,000 clones, over 75% of them singletons. This sample comprised CD4+ or CD8+ T cells sorted from blood, obtained in a trial of the OX40 agonist ivuxolimab. Every receptor here comes from an adult with an advanced solid tumor such as melanoma, head and neck, liver or kidney cancer.

The chain uses TRBV9 and TRBJ1-4; weak D call: TRBD1 (6 bases). The CDR3 has 15 amino acids. The V and J ends lost 2 bases and 4 bases respectively, with 12 bases between them. Germline V gene lookup returns CDR1 SGDLS and CDR2 YYNGEE. CDR3 residues: CASSVQGLGNEKLFF. The CDR3 DNA follows: TGTGCCAGCAGCGTTCAGGGGCTTGGTAATGAAAAACTGTTTTTT.

The rearrangement joins TRBV11-2 to TRBJ1-5; 7 nucleotides align to TRBD1. The CDR3 extends over 14 amino acids. Per the germline V gene, CDR1 is SGHAT and CDR2 is FQNNGV. V trimming: 1 base; J trimming: 5 bases; junction bases outside the gene matches: 2. The DNA of the CDR3 is TGTGCCAGCAGCTTAGCGACAGGGCATCAGCCCCAGCATTTT. It translates to CASSLATGHQPQHF.

V gene TRBV4-1 combines with J gene TRBJ1-2; tentatively, D is TRBD1 (6 bases). This CDR3 contains 20 residues. The germline V gene encodes CDR1 MGHRA and CDR2 YSYEKL. The V end was cut by 0 bases, the J end by 1 base, with 24 bases between. In nucleotides, the CDR3 is TGCGCCAGCAGCCAAGATGTATTTAAATCAAGGAAGGGGGATAACTATGGCTACACCTTC. It encodes CASSQDVFKSRKGDNYGYTF.

This sequence joins TRBV23-1 and TRBJ2-4, with D possibly called TRBD1 or TRBD2 (5 bases each). TRBV23-1 is an ORF, with its function uncertain. The CDR3 has 14 residues. The V end lost 8 bases, the J end lost 8 bases, and 19 bases lay between the germline ends. This CDR3 reads CASASSVGVDIQYF. The CDR3 nucleotides read TGCGCCAGCGCATCCTCGGTGGGGGTGGACATTCAGTACTTC.

This clone was recorded once. V is TRBV4-3 and J is TRBJ1-6; tentatively, D is TRBD1 (5 bases). There are 16 residues in the CDR3. Germline V gene data show CDR1 as LGHNA and CDR2 as YSLEER. With 0 bases removed from V and 9 bases from J, the gap between germline ends came to 15 bases. For the CDR3, the DNA is TGCGCCAGCAGCCAAGATAGCGGGATTGGGGGTTCACCCCTCCACTTT. This translates into CASSQDSGIGGSPLHF.

The chain recombines TRBV7-9 with TRBJ1-4; D remains ambiguous. V gave up 3 bases and J gave up 7 bases, with 12 bases separating them. Germline V CDR1 and CDR2: SEHNR, FQNEAQ (reference sequence). The CDR3 loop spans 14 amino acids. Here the CDR3 reads CASSFREGGEKLFF. The CDR3 DNA reads as TGTGCCAGCAGCTTCCGGGAGGGAGGTGAAAAACTGTTTTTT.

The chain recombines TRBV7-2 with TRBJ2-7, with 8 bases aligning to TRBD1. Germline CDR1 and CDR2: SGHTA and FQGNSA. V shed 5 bases, J shed 3 bases, and the junction held 3 bases outside the gene matches. The CDR3 has 13 residues. The CDR3 bases are TGTGCCAGCAGCACACAGGGGGTCTACGAGCAGTACTTC. Protein sequence: CASSTQGVYEQYF.

The rearrangement uses TRBV13 and TRBJ2-5; unclear D gene. CDR3 length: 15 amino acids. CDR1 is PRHDT, CDR2 FYEKMQ, per germline (reference sequence). V gave up 2 bases and J gave up 2 bases, with 12 bases separating them. The CDR3 sequence is CASSLIRRVQETQYF. The CDR3 DNA is TGTGCCAGCAGCTTAATTAGGAGAGTACAAGAGACCCAGTACTTC.

The chain links TRBV6-6 to TRBJ2-4, with D perhaps matching TRBD1 (7 bases). The CDR3 extends over 14 amino acids. From germline, CDR1 is MNHNY and CDR2 SVGAGI (reference sequence). V gave up 8 bases and J gave up 8 bases, with 19 bases separating them. CDR3 nucleotide sequence: TGTGCCAGCTCACAGGAGGGGACAGCAGACATTCAGTACTTC. This encodes CASSQEGTADIQYF.

The table lists this clone with a count of one. This chain uses TRBV7-9 with TRBJ2-3; D perhaps matches TRBD1 (6 bases). V gave up 5 bases and J gave up 0 bases, with 9 bases separating them. The CDR3 runs to 14 residues. The V gene's germline CDR1 is SEHNR and CDR2 FQNEAQ (reference sequence). CDR3 residues: CASSVDRSTDTQYF. Written as DNA, the CDR3 is TGTGCCAGCAGCGTAGACAGGAGCACAGATACGCAGTATTTT.

V and J are TRBV30 and TRBJ1-4; 8 nucleotides agree with TRBD1. Trimming at V came to 6 bases and at J to 6 bases, leaving 6 bases not matched to a gene. CDR3 length equals 13 residues. Germline V gene sequence: CDR1 GTSNPN, CDR2 SVGIG (reference sequence). DNA for the CDR3: TGTGCCTGTACACAGGGGGGGGATGAAAAACTGTTTTTT. It yields the protein CACTQGGDEKLFF.

The genes are TRBV28 and TRBJ1-4; tentatively, D is TRBD1 (6 bases). The CDR3 totals 12 residues. V was pared by 11 bases and J by 3 bases, with 10 bases between. The germline V gene has CDR1 MDHEN and CDR2 SYDVKM. CDR3 sequence (DNA): TGTGCCTCCGAGGGGGCTAATGAAAAACTGTTTTTT. Amino acids: CASEGANEKLFF.

The rearrangement uses TRBV30 and TRBJ1-2; 11 bases match TRBD1. The trim removed 3 bases at V and 8 bases at J, leaving 5 bases unmatched. The CDR3 covers 13 residues. The germline V gene encodes CDR1 GTSNPN and CDR2 SVGIG (reference sequence). Here the CDR3 reads CAWRDRGRGGYTF. The CDR3 nucleotides are TGTGCCTGGAGGGACAGGGGGCGAGGGGGCTACACCTTC.